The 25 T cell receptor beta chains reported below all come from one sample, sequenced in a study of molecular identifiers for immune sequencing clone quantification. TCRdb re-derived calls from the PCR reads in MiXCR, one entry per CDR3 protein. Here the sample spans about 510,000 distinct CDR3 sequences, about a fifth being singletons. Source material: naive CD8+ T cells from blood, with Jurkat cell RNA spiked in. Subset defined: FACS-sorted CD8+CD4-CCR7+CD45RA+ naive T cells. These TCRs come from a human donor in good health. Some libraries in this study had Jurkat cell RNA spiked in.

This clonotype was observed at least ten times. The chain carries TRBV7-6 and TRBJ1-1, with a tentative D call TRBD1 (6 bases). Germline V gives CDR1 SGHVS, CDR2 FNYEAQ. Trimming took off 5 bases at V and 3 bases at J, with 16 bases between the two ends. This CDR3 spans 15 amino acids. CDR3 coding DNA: TGTGCCAGCAGCCCGTATCCAGGGGCGGACACTGAAGCTTTCTTT. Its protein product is CASSPYPGADTEAFF. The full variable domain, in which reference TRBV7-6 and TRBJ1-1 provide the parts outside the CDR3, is GAGVSQSPRYKVTKRGQDVALRCDPISGHVSLYWYRQALGQGPEFLTYFNYEAQQDKSGLPNDRFSAERPEGSISTLTIQRTEQRDSAMYRCASSPYPGADTEAFFGQGTRLTVV.

CDR3 DNA sequence: TGTGCCGGCACCTTCAGCGGGGGGGGGCGCAGCGGGGAGCTGTTTTTT. Its translation: CAGTFSGGGRSGELFF. The chain links TRBV12-3 or TRBV12-4 to TRBJ2-2, with 10 positions matching TRBD2. This CDR3 has 16 residues. Trimming removed 11 bases from V and 7 bases from J; junction bases left unmatched: 16.

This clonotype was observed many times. CDR3 DNA sequence: TGCAGTGCTAGAGCAAGATACGGGGAGCTGTTTTTT. It yields the protein CSARARYGELFF. The V call is TRBV20-1, the J call TRBJ2-2; no reliable D call. Trimming cost V 1 base and J 7 bases, with 7 bases left between them. The CDR3 runs 12 residues. Germline loops: CDR1 DFQATT, CDR2 SNEGSKA (reference sequence).

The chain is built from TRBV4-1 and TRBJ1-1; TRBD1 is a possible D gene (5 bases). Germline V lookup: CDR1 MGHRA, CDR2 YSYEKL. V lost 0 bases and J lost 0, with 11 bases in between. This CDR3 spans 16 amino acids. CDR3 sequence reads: CASSQDHYRMNTEAFF. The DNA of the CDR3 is TGCGCCAGCAGCCAAGATCATTACAGGATGAACACTGAAGCTTTCTTT.

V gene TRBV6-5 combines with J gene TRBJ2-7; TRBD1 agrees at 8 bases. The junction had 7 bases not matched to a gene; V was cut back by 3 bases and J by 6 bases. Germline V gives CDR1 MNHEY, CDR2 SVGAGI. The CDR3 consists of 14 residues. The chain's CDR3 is CASSYGQGASEQYF. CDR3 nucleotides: TGTGCCAGCAGTTATGGGCAGGGGGCCTCCGAGCAGTACTTC.

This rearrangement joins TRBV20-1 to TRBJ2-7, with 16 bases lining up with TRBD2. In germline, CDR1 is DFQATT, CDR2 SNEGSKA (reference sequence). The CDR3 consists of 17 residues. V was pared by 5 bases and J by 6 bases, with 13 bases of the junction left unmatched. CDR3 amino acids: CSAEGLAGGRVRREQYF. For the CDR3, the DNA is TGCAGTGCTGAGGGACTAGCGGGAGGGAGGGTCCGACGCGAGCAGTACTTC.

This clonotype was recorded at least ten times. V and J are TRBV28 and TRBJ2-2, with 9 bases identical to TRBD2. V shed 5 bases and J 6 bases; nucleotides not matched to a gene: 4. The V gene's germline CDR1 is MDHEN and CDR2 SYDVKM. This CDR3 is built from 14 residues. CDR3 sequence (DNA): TGTGCCAGCAGTCCATTAGCGGGAGCCGGGGAGCTGTTTTTT. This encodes CASSPLAGAGELFF.

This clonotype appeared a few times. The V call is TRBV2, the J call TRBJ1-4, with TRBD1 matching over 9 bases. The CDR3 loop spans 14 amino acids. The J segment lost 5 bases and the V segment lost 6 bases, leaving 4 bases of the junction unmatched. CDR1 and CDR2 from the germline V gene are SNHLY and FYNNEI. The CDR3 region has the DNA TGTGCCAGCAGCGGGACAGGGAGAAATGAAAAACTGTTTTTT. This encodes CASSGTGRNEKLFF.

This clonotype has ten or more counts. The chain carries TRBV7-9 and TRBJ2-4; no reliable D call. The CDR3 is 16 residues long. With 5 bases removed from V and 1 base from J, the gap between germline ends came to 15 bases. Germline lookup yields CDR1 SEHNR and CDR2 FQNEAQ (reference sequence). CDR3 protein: CASSPRPQLAKNIQYF. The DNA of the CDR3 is TGTGCCAGCAGCCCCCGACCTCAATTGGCCAAAAACATTCAGTACTTC.

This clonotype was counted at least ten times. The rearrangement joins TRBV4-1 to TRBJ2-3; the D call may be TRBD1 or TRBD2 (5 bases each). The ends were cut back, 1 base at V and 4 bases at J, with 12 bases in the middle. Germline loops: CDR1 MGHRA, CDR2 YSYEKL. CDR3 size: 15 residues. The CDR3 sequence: CASSQGGAGADTQYF. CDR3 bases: TGCGCCAGCAGCCAAGGAGGGGCGGGTGCAGATACGCAGTATTTT.

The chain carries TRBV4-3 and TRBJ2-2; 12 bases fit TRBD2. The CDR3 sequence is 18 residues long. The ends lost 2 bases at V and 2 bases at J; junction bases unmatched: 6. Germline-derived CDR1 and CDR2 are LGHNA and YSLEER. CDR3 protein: CASSQPTSGRGNTGELFF. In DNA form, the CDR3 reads TGCGCCAGCAGCCAACCGACTAGCGGGAGAGGAAACACCGGGGAGCTGTTTTTT.

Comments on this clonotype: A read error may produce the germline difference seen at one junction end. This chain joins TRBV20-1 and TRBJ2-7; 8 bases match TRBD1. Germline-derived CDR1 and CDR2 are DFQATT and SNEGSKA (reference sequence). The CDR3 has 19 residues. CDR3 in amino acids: CGARDNDLGQASKSYEQYF. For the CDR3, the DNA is TGCGGTGCTAGAGATAATGATTTGGGACAGGCCTCGAAGTCCTACGAGCAGTACTTC.

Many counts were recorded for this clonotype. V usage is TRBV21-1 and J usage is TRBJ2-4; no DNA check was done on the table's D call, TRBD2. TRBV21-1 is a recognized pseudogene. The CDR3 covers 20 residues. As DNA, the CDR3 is TGTGCCAGCAGCAAAGAAGGAGGGTTGGGGTTTGACGTTCCCAAAAACATTCAGTACTTC. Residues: CASSKEGGLGFDVPKNIQYF.

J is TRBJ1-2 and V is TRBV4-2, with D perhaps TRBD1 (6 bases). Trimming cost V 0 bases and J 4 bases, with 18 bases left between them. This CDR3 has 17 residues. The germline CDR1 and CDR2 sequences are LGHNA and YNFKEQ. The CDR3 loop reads CASSQDIGGQGSYGYTF. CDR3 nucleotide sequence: TGTGCCAGCAGCCAAGATATTGGGGGGCAGGGATCCTATGGCTACACCTTC.

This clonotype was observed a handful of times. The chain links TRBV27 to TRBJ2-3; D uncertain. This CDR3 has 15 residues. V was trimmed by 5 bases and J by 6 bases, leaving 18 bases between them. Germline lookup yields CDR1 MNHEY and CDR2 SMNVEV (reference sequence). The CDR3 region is CASSLILPTGDTQYF. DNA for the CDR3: TGTGCCAGCAGTCTTATCCTCCCAACTGGGGATACGCAGTATTTT.

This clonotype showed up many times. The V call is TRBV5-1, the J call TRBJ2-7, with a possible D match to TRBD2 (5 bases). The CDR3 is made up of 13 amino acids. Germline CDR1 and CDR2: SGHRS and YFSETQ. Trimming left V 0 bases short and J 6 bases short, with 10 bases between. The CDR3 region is CASSLVPGSEQYF. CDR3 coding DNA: TGCGCCAGCAGCTTGGTACCGGGGAGCGAGCAGTACTTC. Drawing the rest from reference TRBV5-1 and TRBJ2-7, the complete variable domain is KAGVTQTPRYLIKTRGQQVTLSCSPISGHRSVSWYQQTPGQGLQFLFEYFSETQRNKGNFPGRFSGRQFSNSRSEMNVSTLELGDSALYLCASSLVPGSEQYFGPGTRLTVT.

This CDR3 reads CASSSIDSSKDNYGYTF. The CDR3 DNA is TGTGCCAGCAGTTCCATCGACAGTTCTAAGGACAACTATGGCTACACCTTC. This chain connects TRBV12-3 or TRBV12-4 to TRBJ1-2; maybe TRBD1 (5 bases). This CDR3 is 17 amino acids long. V lost 4 bases, J lost 2 bases, and 20 bases lay in between.

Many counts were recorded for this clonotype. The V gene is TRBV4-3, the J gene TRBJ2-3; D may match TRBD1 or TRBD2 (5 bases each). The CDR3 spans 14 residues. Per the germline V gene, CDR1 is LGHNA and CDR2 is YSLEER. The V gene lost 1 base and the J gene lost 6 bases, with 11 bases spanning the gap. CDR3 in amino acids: CASSQGSGTDTQYF. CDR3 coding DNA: TGCGCCAGCAGCCAAGGGTCAGGGACCGATACGCAGTATTTT.

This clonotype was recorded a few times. In DNA, the CDR3 is TGTGCCAGCAGCTTATTCCGGGCTAGCTTCGATGAGCAGTTCTTC. Protein: CASSLFRASFDEQFF. The chain recombines TRBV7-2 with TRBJ2-1; D perhaps matches TRBD2 (5 bases). Trimming took 2 bases from V and 8 from J, leaving 16 bases between them. The CDR3 runs to 15 residues. The germline V gene encodes CDR1 SGHTA and CDR2 FQGNSA. The variable domain in full, completed from reference TRBV7-2 and TRBJ2-1, reads GAGVSQSPSNKVTEKGKDVELRCDPISGHTALYWYRQSLGQGLEFLIYFQGNSAPDKSGLPSDRFSAERTGGSVSTLTIQRTQQEDSAVYLCASSLFRASFDEQFFGPGTRLTVL.

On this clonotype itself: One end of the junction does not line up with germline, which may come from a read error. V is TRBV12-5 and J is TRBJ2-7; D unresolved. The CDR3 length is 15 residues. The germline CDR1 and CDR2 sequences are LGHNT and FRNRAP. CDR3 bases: TGTGCTAGTGTCTGTAGGGTCATGCTTTTATACGTGCAGTACTTC. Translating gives CASVCRVMLLYVQYF.

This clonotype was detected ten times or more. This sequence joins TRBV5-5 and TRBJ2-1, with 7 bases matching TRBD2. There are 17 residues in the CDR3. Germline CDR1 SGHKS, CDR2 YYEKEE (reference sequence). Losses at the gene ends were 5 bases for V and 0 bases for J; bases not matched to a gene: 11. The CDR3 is CASRPGLEGPSYNEQFF. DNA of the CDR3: TGTGCCAGCAGACCCGGACTAGAGGGCCCCTCCTACAATGAGCAGTTCTTC. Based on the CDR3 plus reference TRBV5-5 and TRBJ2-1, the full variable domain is DAGVTQSPTHLIKTRGQQVTLRCSPISGHKSVSWYQQVLGQGPQFIFQYYEKEERGRGNFPDRFSARQFPNYSSELNVNALLLGDSALYLCASRPGLEGPSYNEQFFGPGTRLTVL.

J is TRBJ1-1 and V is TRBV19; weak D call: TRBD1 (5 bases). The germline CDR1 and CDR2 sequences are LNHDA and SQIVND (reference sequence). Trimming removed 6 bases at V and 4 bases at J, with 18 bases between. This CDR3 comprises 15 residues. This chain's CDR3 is CASSPGGTVFTEAFF. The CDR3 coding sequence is TGTGCCAGTAGCCCCGGAGGGACCGTCTTCACTGAAGCTTTCTTT.

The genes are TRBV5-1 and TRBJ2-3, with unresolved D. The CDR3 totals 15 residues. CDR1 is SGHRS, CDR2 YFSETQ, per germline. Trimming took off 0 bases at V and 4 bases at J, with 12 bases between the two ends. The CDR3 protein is CASSLDPEGPDTQYF. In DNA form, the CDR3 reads TGCGCCAGCAGCTTGGACCCCGAAGGTCCAGATACGCAGTATTTT.

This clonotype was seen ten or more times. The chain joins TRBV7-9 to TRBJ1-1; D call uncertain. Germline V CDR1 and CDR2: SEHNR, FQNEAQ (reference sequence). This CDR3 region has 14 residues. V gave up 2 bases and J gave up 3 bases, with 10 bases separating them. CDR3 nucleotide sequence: TGTGCCAGCAGCTTATTTGGGTCGGACACTGAAGCTTTCTTT. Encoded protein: CASSLFGSDTEAFF.

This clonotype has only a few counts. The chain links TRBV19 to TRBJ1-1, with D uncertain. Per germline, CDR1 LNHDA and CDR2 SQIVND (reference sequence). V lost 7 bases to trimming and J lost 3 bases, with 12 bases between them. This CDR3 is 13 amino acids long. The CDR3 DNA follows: TGTGCCAGTACCCTGACCCCTGACACTGAAGCTTTCTTT. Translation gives CASTLTPDTEAFF.